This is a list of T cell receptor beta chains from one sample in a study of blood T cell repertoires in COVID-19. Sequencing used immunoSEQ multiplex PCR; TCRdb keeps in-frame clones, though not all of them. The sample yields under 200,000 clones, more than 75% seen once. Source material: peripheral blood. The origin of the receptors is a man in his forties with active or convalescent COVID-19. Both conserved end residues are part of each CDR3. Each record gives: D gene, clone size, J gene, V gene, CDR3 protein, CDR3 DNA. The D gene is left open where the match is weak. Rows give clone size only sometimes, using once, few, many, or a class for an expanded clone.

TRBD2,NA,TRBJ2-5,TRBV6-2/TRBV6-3,CASSYPSIPGTSHYQETQYF,TGTGCCAGCAGTTACCCCTCGATCCCCGGGACTAGCCACTACCAAGAGACCCAGTACTTC
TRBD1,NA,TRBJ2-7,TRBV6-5,CASRGQGFGEQYF,TGTGCCAGCAGAGGACAGGGCTTTGGCGAGCAGTACTTC
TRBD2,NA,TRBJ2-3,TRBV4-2,CASSPGLGDTQYF,TGTGCCAGCAGCCCAGGACTAGGAGATACGCAGTATTTT
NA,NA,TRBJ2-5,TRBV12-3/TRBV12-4,CASSPSGGETQYF,TGTGCCAGCAGTCCAAGCGGTGGGGAGACCCAGTACTTC
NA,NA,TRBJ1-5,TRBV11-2,CASSLGDQPQHF,TGTGCCAGCAGCTTAGGAGATCAGCCCCAGCATTTT
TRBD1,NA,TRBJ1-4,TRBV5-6,CASSFGTGAPNEKLFF,TGTGCCAGCAGCTTTGGGACAGGGGCACCTAATGAAAAACTGTTTTTT
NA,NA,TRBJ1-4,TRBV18,CASGGTTNEKLFF,TGTGCCAGCGGGGGGACAACTAATGAAAAACTGTTTTTT
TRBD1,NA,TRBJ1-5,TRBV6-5,CASSTDRGNQPQHF,TGTGCCAGCAGTACGGACAGGGGTAACCAGCCCCAGCATTTT
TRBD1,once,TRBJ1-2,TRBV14,CASSQRTGQNLNYGYTF,TGTGCCAGCAGCCAAAGGACAGGCCAAAATCTTAACTATGGCTACACCTTC
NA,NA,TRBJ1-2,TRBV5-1,CASSSLPNYGYTF,TGCGCCAGCAGCTCACTCCCTAACTATGGCTACACCTTC
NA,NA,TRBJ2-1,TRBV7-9,CASSLEERRDGNEQFF,TGTGCCAGCAGCTTAGAGGAGCGGCGGGATGGGAATGAGCAGTTCTTC
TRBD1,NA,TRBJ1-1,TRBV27,CASSLGTNPGQGNTEAFF,TGTGCCAGCAGTTTAGGAACCAACCCGGGACAGGGTAACACTGAAGCTTTCTTT
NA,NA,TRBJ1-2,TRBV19,CASTPQGTNYGYTF,TGTGCCAGTACCCCGCAGGGAACTAACTATGGCTACACCTTC
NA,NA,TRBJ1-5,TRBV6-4,CASSRDSNQPQHF,TGTGCCAGCAGCAGGGATAGCAATCAGCCCCAGCATTTT
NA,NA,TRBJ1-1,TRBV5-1,CASSLGLLNTEAFF,TGCGCCAGCAGCTTGGGCCTACTGAACACTGAAGCTTTCTTT
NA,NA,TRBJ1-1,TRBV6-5,CASSRTYFTEAFF,TGTGCCAGCAGTCGGACATATTTCACTGAAGCTTTCTTT
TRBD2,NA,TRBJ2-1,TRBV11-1,CASSFQAGGLDEQFF,TGTGCCAGCAGCTTCCAAGCGGGGGGTCTTGATGAGCAGTTCTTC